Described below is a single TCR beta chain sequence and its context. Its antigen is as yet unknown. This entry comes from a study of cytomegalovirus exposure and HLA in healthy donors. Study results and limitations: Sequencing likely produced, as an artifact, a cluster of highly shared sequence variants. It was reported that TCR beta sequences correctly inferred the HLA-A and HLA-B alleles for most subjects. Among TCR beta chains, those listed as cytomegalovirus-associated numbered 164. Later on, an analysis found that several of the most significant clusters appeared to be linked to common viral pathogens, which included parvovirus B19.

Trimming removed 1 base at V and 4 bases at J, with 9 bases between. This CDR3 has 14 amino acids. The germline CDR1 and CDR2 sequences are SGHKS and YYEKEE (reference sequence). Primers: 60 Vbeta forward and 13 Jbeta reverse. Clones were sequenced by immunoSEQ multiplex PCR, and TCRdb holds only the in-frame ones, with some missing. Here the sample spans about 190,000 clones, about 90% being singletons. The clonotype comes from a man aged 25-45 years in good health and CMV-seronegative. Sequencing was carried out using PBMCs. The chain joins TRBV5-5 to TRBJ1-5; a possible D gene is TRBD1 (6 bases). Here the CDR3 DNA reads TGTGCCAGCAGCTTGTGGGGGCCTAATCAGCCCCAGCATTTT. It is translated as CASSLWGPNQPQHF.